Presented here are 30 T cell receptor beta chains from one specimen sequenced in a study of CD8 T cells in Susac syndrome. Random hexamers were used to reverse transcribe the RNA input (about 0.5 to 1 ug). TCRdb re-called the immunoSEQ multiplex PCR reads with MiXCR, one entry per CDR3 protein. Here the sample spans 130,000 or so distinct CDR3 sequences, 96% being singletons. Material: CD4+ T cells from PBMCs. These TCRs come from a human donor with Susac syndrome.

This chain links TRBV29-1 with TRBJ2-7; 14 bases fit TRBD2. This CDR3 has 13 residues. CDR1 and CDR2 (germline): SQVTM, ANQGSEA. V lost 7 bases, J lost 5 bases, and 4 bases stayed unmatched. This CDR3 is CSGGTSGSHEQYF. The CDR3 DNA sequence: TGCAGCGGCGGGACTAGCGGGAGCCACGAGCAGTACTTC.

The rearrangement joins TRBV6-5 to TRBJ2-7; possible D gene TRBD1, 5 bases. CDR3 length: 14 amino acids. V was cut by 2 bases and J by 4 bases, with 12 bases left in between. CDR1 MNHEY and CDR2 SVGAGI come from the germline V gene. The CDR3 spells CASSYLDKGYEQYF. The CDR3 nucleotides read TGTGCCAGCAGTTACCTGGACAAGGGGTACGAGCAGTACTTC.

CDR3 sequence reads: CASSLGRTSKRNEQFF. In DNA form, the CDR3 reads TGTGCCAGCAGTTTAGGCCGGACTAGCAAGCGGAATGAGCAGTTCTTC. The rearrangement links TRBV12-3 or TRBV12-4 to TRBJ2-1; 8 bases are shared with TRBD2. The V and J ends lost 1 base and 7 bases, in that order; junction bases with no gene match: 9. The CDR3 has 16 amino acids.

This rearrangement joins TRBV4-3 to TRBJ2-1; 9 nucleotides match TRBD2. Unmatched junction bases numbered 6, after V lost 0 bases and J lost 6 bases. The CDR3 loop spans 16 amino acids. Germline CDR1 and CDR2: LGHNA and YSLEER. CDR3 amino acids: CASSQDAQRGVNEQFF. Written as DNA, the CDR3 is TGCGCCAGCAGCCAAGATGCCCAGCGGGGGGTCAATGAGCAGTTCTTC.

This sequence joins TRBV15 and TRBJ2-5; D is unresolved. Germline CDR1 reads LNHNV; CDR2 reads YYDKDF (reference sequence). This CDR3 has 13 amino acids. V was shortened by 5 bases and J by 5 bases, with 12 bases between the two germline ends. CDR3 nucleotide sequence: TGTGCCACCAGCTGGGGTTGGGCGGAGACCCAGTACTTC. It encodes CATSWGWAETQYF.

The DNA for the CDR3 is TGTGCCACCCGGGGGGACACCGGGGAGCTGTTTTTT. Amino acid sequence: CATRGDTGELFF. The V gene is TRBV15, the J gene TRBJ2-2, with 7 nucleotides matching TRBD2. The V segment lost 8 bases and the J segment 3 bases; nucleotides outside the gene matches: 0. This CDR3 comprises 12 residues. Germline assignment: CDR1 LNHNV and CDR2 YYDKDF (reference sequence).

The gene calls are TRBV7-9 and TRBJ2-4; D might be TRBD2 (5 bases). V shed 1 base and J shed 5 bases, with 9 bases lying between them. CDR1 and CDR2 from the germline V gene are SEHNR and FQNEAQ (reference sequence). The CDR3 loop spans 14 amino acids. CDR3 nucleotides: TGTGCCAGCAGCTTAGAAGGAGGAGAAAACATTCAGTACTTC. Translated: CASSLEGGENIQYF.

With respect to this clonotype: The junction differs from germline at one of its ends, possibly a read error. This rearrangement joins TRBV30 to TRBJ2-2; 9 positions match TRBD2. Germline CDR1 and CDR2: GTSNPN and SVGIG (reference sequence). There are 14 residues in the CDR3. CDR3 nucleotide sequence: TGTGCCTGGAATCCTAGCGGGAACTCCGGGGAGCTGTTTTTT. Translating gives CAWNPSGNSGELFF. Full variable domain (missing parts from reference TRBV30 and TRBJ2-2): SQTIHQWPATLVQPVGSPLSLECTVEGTSNPNLYWYRQAAGRGLQLLFYSVGIGQISSEVPQNLSASRPQDRQFILSSKKLLLSDSGFYLCAWNPSGNSGELFFGEGSRLTVL.

The J gene is TRBJ2-3, the V gene TRBV30, with D tentatively TRBD1 or TRBD2 (6 bases each). This CDR3 has 15 residues. Trimming stripped 2 bases from V and 3 bases from J, with 15 bases between. Germline lookup yields CDR1 GTSNPN and CDR2 SVGIG (reference sequence). This CDR3 is CAWSSTGGGTDTQYF. CDR3 in DNA: TGTGCCTGGAGTTCAACCGGGGGCGGTACAGATACGCAGTATTTT.

Only one count was recorded for this clonotype. The chain couples TRBV29-1 to TRBJ2-1, with 12 nucleotides matching TRBD2. CDR1 is SQVTM, CDR2 ANQGSEA, per germline. Trimming removed 4 bases from V and 8 bases from J; junction bases left unmatched: 6. The CDR3 sequence is 14 residues long. CDR3 sequence: CSVVLAGGSHEQFF. CDR3 coding DNA: TGCAGCGTTGTACTAGCGGGAGGATCGCATGAGCAGTTCTTC.

The rearrangement links TRBV30 to TRBJ2-1; 7 nucleotides agree with TRBD1. Trimming removed 8 bases from V and 2 bases from J; junction bases left unmatched: 12. The CDR3 is 15 residues long. Germline loops: CDR1 GTSNPN, CDR2 SVGIG (reference sequence). The CDR3 loop is CAANQGEWAYNEQFF. The CDR3 DNA is TGTGCCGCCAATCAGGGGGAGTGGGCCTACAATGAGCAGTTCTTC.

The chain combines TRBV29-1 with TRBJ1-5, with 7 bases aligning to TRBD1. Germline CDR1 and CDR2: SQVTM and ANQGSEA. The CDR3 runs 13 residues. V trimming: 7 bases; J trimming: 4 bases; junction bases outside the gene matches: 7. DNA for the CDR3: TGCAGCGGGTCACAGGGGTCAAATCAGCCCCAGCATTTT. Translating gives CSGSQGSNQPQHF.

The chain is built from TRBV7-2 and TRBJ1-1, with TRBD1 matching 8 bases. This CDR3 comprises 15 residues. From germline, CDR1 is SGHTA and CDR2 FQGNSA. V shed 4 bases and J 7 bases; nucleotides not matched to a gene: 11. CDR3 in amino acids: CASSSPRQGYGEAFF. CDR3 DNA: TGTGCCAGCAGCTCGCCTAGACAGGGGTACGGTGAAGCTTTCTTT.

This rearrangement joins TRBV20-1 to TRBJ2-2; D might be TRBD1 (6 bases). Germline lookup yields CDR1 DFQATT and CDR2 SNEGSKA (reference sequence). The germline V and J ends were trimmed by 2 bases and 7 bases, with 17 bases remaining between them. CDR3 length equals 15 residues. The DNA for the CDR3 is TGCAGTGCTAGACGCCGGCAGGGGACGGGCGGGGAGCTGTTTTTT. This gives the protein CSARRRQGTGGELFF.

The gene calls are TRBV9 and TRBJ2-3, with D hard to call. Germline V gives CDR1 SGDLS, CDR2 YYNGEE. V lost 0 bases and J lost 1, with 15 bases in between. This CDR3 has 17 amino acids. The CDR3 nucleotides are TGTGCCAGCAGCGTAGGACCAACTCCCTCTCGCACAGATACGCAGTATTTT. Its protein is CASSVGPTPSRTDTQYF.

The chain recombines TRBV25-1 with TRBJ1-5; D is ambiguous. From germline, CDR1 is MGHDK and CDR2 SYGVNS. The CDR3 covers 12 residues. V lost 4 bases to trimming and J lost 3 bases, with 4 bases between them. CDR3 in DNA: TGTGCCAGCAGTGCCTACAATCAGCCCCAGCATTTT. Amino acids: CASSAYNQPQHF.

The rearrangement joins TRBV7-9 to TRBJ2-3; 13 bases match TRBD2. Germline CDR1 is SEHNR and CDR2 is FQNEAQ (reference sequence). The CDR3 spans 15 residues. V dropped 5 bases and J dropped 4; count of bases not matched to a gene: 3. The chain's CDR3 is CASSGGLAGADTQYF. The CDR3 coding sequence is TGTGCCAGCAGCGGAGGACTAGCGGGAGCAGATACGCAGTATTTT. The whole variable domain, remainder taken from reference TRBV7-9 and TRBJ2-3, is DTGVSQNPRHKITKRGQNVTFRCDPISEHNRLYWYRQTLGQGPEFLTYFQNEAQLEKSRLLSDRFSAERPKGSFSTLEIQRTEQGDSAMYLCASSGGLAGADTQYFGPGTRLTVL.

The J gene is TRBJ1-4, the V gene TRBV7-9; D gene ambiguous. Trimming cost V 5 bases and J 8 bases, with 9 bases left between them. Germline V lookup: CDR1 SEHNR, CDR2 FQNEAQ (reference sequence). This CDR3 spans 12 amino acids. The CDR3 nucleotides read TGTGCCAGCAGCCTTTCCGGCGAAAAACTGTTTTTT. Amino acids: CASSLSGEKLFF.

This chain connects TRBV20-1 to TRBJ2-3; weak D call: TRBD2 (6 bases). The CDR3 consists of 13 residues. The germline V gene encodes CDR1 DFQATT and CDR2 SNEGSKA (reference sequence). Trimming cost V 5 bases and J 6 bases, with 15 bases left between them. The CDR3 spells CSADRGAEDTQYF. The DNA for the CDR3 is TGCAGTGCTGACCGCGGGGCTGAGGATACGCAGTATTTT.

The rearrangement links TRBV7-9 to TRBJ2-7; D is perhaps TRBD2 (6 bases). Germline V gives CDR1 SEHNR, CDR2 FQNEAQ (reference sequence). V lost 8 bases, J lost 3 bases, and 17 bases lay in between. CDR3 length equals 14 residues. The CDR3 nucleotides are TGTGCCAGCCGGGGGTCGGGGACCCACTACGAGCAGTACTTC. Residues: CASRGSGTHYEQYF.

This CDR3 reads CSARITGPLYEQYF. Written as DNA, the CDR3 is TGCAGTGCTCGCATAACAGGGCCCCTTTACGAGCAGTACTTC. This chain links TRBV20-1 with TRBJ2-7, with TRBD1 as a possible D gene (6 bases). CDR3 length: 14 amino acids. Germline CDR1 reads DFQATT; CDR2 reads SNEGSKA (reference sequence). V dropped 5 bases and J dropped 4 bases, with 18 bases sitting between them.

J is TRBJ1-4 and V is TRBV20-1; D gene unclear. Looked up from germline, CDR1 is DFQATT and CDR2 is SNEGSKA (reference sequence). The CDR3 is 11 amino acids. Trimming left V 6 bases short and J 15 bases short, with 17 bases between. For the CDR3, the DNA is TGCAGTGCCGTAGGCCACGGACGGGTGTTTTTT. Translated, it gives CSAVGHGRVFF.

The V and J genes are TRBV20-1 and TRBJ2-7; no clear D gene. Deletions cut 3 bases from V and 3 bases from J, with 6 bases between. The CDR3 loop spans 11 amino acids. The germline V gene has CDR1 DFQATT and CDR2 SNEGSKA (reference sequence). DNA of the CDR3: TGCAGTGCTAGTCCAGACTACGAGCAGTACTTC. This gives the protein CSASPDYEQYF.

The V call is TRBV7-2, the J call TRBJ2-1; D is perhaps TRBD1 (6 bases). The CDR3 spans 15 residues. V was cut by 5 bases and J by 6 bases, with 17 bases left in between. Germline CDR1 is SGHTA and CDR2 is FQGNSA. The CDR3 DNA follows: TGTGCCAGCAGCCCGCTTCCGAGGGGGAGCAATGAGCAGTTCTTC. It translates to CASSPLPRGSNEQFF.

This clonotype was recorded once. The V gene is TRBV18, the J gene TRBJ2-3; TRBD1 matches at 7 bases. The germline gives CDR1 KGHSH, CDR2 LQKENI. V dropped 4 bases and J dropped 1; count of bases not matched to a gene: 8. The CDR3 runs to 16 residues. CDR3 amino acids: CASSLGTAGGTDTQYF. The CDR3 nucleotides read TGTGCCAGCTCACTTGGGACAGCCGGAGGCACAGATACGCAGTATTTT.

The J gene is TRBJ2-7, the V gene TRBV2; D remains unclear. V gave up 1 base and J gave up 5 bases, with 9 bases separating them. The length of the CDR3 is 13 residues. Germline-derived CDR1 and CDR2 are SNHLY and FYNNEI. The CDR3 is CASSEGLVDEQYF. The CDR3 DNA sequence: TGTGCCAGCAGTGAAGGGCTAGTTGACGAGCAGTACTTC.

The chain uses TRBV11-2 and TRBJ2-7; no reliable D call. The V gene lost 3 bases and the J gene lost 2 bases, with 20 bases spanning the gap. This CDR3 has 17 amino acids. CDR1 is SGHAT and CDR2 is FQNNGV in the germline V gene. The CDR3: CASSFATLYTSTYEQYF. The CDR3 region has the DNA TGTGCCAGCAGCTTCGCGACCCTGTACACGTCGACCTACGAGCAGTACTTC.

The J gene is TRBJ1-2, the V gene TRBV20-1; TRBD1 matches at 12 bases. J lost 2 bases, V lost 0 bases, and 4 bases had no gene match. CDR1 is DFQATT, CDR2 SNEGSKA, per germline (reference sequence). The CDR3 covers 16 residues. CDR3 protein: CSARDDGTGGNYGYTF. The CDR3 coding sequence is TGCAGTGCTAGAGATGACGGGACAGGGGGCAACTATGGCTACACCTTC.

V usage is TRBV5-1 and J usage is TRBJ2-1, with TRBD2 matching 8 bases. This CDR3 is built from 15 residues. Per germline, CDR1 SGHRS and CDR2 YFSETQ. Unmatched junction bases numbered 5, after V lost 0 bases and J lost 6 bases. CDR3 amino acids: CASSLDGGGVNEQFF. CDR3 coding DNA: TGCGCCAGCAGCTTGGACGGGGGGGGAGTCAATGAGCAGTTCTTC.

The genes are TRBV25-1 and TRBJ2-7; a possible D gene is TRBD1 (6 bases). V shed 2 bases and J shed 2 bases, with 10 bases lying between them. CDR1 MGHDK and CDR2 SYGVNS come from the germline V gene. There are 14 residues in the CDR3. The CDR3 spells CASSEGDRTYEQYF. As DNA, the CDR3 is TGTGCCAGCAGTGAAGGAGACAGGACCTACGAGCAGTACTTC.